This record looks at one T cell receptor (beta chain) sequence and its context. What it binds is not known. These data belong to a study of T cells in Graves' hyperthyroidism and ophthalmopathy. Active moderate-to-severe ophthalmopathy, Clinical Activity Score at least 3, NOSPECS at least 4, under 3 months' duration. Points from the study as a whole: Researchers report that a 13 V-J model separated ophthalmopathy from stable hyperthyroidism.

Template material for amplifying TCR beta CDR3 regions consisted of RNA transcripts. HTBI primers were employed in a first-round RT-PCR of the TCR CDR3. From the multiplex PCR reads, TCRdb called clonotypes with MiXCR, one entry per CDR3 protein. The sample includes fewer than 500,000 distinct CDR3 sequences, roughly 14% of them seen just once. The sample comprised blood. This clonotype was obtained from a woman younger than 45 with Graves' ophthalmopathy.

The CDR3 nucleotides read TGCGCCAGCAGCACCGGGCCCGGCAGGGAGCATTCACCCCTCCACTTT. Translation gives CASSTGPGREHSPLHF. This rearrangement joins TRBV5-1 to TRBJ1-6; tentatively, D is TRBD1 (5 bases). The ends were cut back, 4 bases at V and 8 bases at J, with 19 bases in the middle. CDR3 length: 16 residues. CDR1 is SGHRS and CDR2 is YFSETQ in the germline V gene.